Here is one T cell receptor beta chain with its context. The cohort comprised adults aged about 18 to 100 years residing in about two dozen US areas. Cohorts were assigned according to the clinical history that participants reported. The CDR3 covers 13 residues. V dropped 8 bases and J dropped 1; count of bases not matched to a gene: 4. This specimen comes from a study of blood T cell repertoires in COVID-19. Libraries were prepared by immunoSEQ multiplex PCR; TCRdb keeps only in-frame clonotypes and omits some of them. The sample records a few hundred thousand clones, roughly 91% being singletons. The sequence was obtained from a woman aged 18-29 years who had recovered from COVID-19. The rearrangement uses TRBV12-3 or TRBV12-4 and TRBJ1-2, with 7 nucleotides matching TRBD1. The sample was PBMCs or T cells enriched from blood (not recorded which). The CDR3 loop reads CASQAGGNYGYTF. The CDR3 nucleotides are TGTGCCAGCCAAGCAGGGGGTAACTATGGCTACACCTTC.